This entry concerns a single T cell receptor (beta chain). Trimming cost V 5 bases and J 4 bases; bases outside gene matches: 4. Germline V gives CDR1 MGHRA, CDR2 YSYEKL. The CDR3 runs 15 residues. This sample was included in a study of OX40 agonist ivuxolimab in advanced cancers. For the study at large: Patients with hepatocellular carcinoma, melanoma, renal cell or head and neck cancer made up the dose-escalation patients. Therapy given before enrollment (anti-PD-1, anti-PD-L1 or anti-CTLA-4) was allowed, and approximately 40% had some.

Produced via immunoSEQ multiplex PCR; TCRdb's table is partial and in-frame only. The repertoire holds fewer than 65,000 clones, with less than 90% as singletons. Autoimmune disease history or systemic immunosuppression led to patients being barred. Researchers took blood at baseline, on cycle 4 day 1, and on cycle 7 day 1. The receptor comes from an adult with an advanced solid tumor such as melanoma, head and neck, liver or kidney cancer. Sequencing was performed on CD4+ or CD8+ T cells sorted from blood, taken in a trial of the OX40 agonist ivuxolimab. The chain links TRBV4-1 to TRBJ2-2, with TRBD1 matching over 10 bases. The CDR3 protein is CASSTGQGGTGELFF. DNA of the CDR3: TGCGCCAGCAGCACTGGACAGGGGGGCACCGGGGAGCTGTTTTTT.